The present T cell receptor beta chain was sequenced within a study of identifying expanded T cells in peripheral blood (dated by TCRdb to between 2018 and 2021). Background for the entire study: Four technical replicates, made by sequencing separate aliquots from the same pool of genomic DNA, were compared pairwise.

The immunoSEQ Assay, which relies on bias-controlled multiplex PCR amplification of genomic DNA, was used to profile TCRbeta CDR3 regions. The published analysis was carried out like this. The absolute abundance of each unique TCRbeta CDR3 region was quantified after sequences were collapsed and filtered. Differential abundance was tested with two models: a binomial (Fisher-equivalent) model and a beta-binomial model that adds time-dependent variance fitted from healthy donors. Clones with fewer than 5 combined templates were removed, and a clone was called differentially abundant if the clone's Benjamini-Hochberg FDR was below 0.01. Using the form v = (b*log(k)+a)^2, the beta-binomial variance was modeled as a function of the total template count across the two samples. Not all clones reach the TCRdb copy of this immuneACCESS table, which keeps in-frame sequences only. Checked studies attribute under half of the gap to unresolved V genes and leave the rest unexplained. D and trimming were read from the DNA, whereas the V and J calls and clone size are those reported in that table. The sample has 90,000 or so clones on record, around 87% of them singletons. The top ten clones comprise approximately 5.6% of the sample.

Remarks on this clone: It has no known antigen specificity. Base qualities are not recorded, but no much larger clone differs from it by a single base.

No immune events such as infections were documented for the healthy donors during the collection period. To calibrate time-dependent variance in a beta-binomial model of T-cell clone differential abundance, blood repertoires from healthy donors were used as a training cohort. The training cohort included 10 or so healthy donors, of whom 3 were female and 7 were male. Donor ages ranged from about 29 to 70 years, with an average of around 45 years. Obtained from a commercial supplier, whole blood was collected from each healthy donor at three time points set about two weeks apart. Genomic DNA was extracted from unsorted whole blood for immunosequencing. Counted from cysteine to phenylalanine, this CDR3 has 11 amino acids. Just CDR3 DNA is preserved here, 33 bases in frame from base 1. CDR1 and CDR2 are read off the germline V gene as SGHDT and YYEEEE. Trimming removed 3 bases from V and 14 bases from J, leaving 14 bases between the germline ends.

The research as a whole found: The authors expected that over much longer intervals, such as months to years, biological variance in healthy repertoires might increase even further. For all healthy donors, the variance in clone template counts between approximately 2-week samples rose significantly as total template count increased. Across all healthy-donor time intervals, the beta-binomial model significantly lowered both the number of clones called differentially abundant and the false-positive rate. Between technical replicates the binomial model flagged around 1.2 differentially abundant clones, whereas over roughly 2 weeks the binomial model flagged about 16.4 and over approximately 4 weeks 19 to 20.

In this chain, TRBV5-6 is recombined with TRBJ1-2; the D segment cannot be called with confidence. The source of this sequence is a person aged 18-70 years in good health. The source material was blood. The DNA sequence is TGTGCCAGCAGCTCACGGACGGTAATAACCTTC. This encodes CASSSRTVITF.